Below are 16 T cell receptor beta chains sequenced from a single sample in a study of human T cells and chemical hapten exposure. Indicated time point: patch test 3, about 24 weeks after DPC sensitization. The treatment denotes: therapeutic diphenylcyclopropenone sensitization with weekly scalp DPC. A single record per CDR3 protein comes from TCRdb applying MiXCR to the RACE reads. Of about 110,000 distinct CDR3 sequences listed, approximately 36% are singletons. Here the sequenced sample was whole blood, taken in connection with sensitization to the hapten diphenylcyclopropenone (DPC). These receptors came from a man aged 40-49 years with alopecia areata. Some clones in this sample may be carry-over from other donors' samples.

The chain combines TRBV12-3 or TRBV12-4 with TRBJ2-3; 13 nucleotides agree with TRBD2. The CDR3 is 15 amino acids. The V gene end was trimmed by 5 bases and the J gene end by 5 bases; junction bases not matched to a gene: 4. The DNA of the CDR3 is TGTGCCAGCAGTCCGGGACTAGCGGGAATAGATACGCAGTATTTT. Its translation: CASSPGLAGIDTQYF.

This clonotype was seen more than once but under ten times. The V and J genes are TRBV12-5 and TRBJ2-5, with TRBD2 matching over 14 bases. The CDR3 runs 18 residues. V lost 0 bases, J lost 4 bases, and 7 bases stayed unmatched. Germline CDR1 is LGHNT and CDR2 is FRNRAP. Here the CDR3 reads CASGLVGTSGSAGETQYF. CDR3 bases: TGTGCTAGTGGTTTGGTTGGGACTAGCGGGAGTGCCGGAGAGACCCAGTACTTC. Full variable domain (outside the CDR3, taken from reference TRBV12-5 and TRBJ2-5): DARVTQTPRHKVTEMGQEVTMRCQPILGHNTVFWYRQTMMQGLELLAYFRNRAPLDDSGMPKDRFSAEMPDATLATLKIQPSEPRDSAVYFCASGLVGTSGSAGETQYFGPGTRLLVL.

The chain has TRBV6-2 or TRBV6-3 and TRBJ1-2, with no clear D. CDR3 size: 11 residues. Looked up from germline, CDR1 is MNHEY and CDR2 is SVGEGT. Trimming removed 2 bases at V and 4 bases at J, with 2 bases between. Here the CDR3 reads CASSYGYGYTF. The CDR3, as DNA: TGTGCCAGCAGTTACGGCTATGGCTACACCTTC.

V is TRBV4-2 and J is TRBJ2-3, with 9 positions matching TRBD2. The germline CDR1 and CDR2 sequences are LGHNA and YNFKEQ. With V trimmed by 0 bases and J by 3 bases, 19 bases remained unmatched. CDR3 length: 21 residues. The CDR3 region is CASSQDQIQREAQNRTDTQYF. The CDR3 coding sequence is TGTGCCAGCAGCCAAGATCAGATCCAGCGGGAGGCCCAAAACCGTACAGATACGCAGTATTTT.

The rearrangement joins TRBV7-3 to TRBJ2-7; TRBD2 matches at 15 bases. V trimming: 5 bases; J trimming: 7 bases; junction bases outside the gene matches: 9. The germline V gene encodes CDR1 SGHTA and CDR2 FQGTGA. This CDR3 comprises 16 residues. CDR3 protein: CASSPGTSGRFYEQYV. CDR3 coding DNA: TGTGCCAGCAGCCCGGGGACTAGCGGGAGGTTTTATGAGCAGTACGTC.

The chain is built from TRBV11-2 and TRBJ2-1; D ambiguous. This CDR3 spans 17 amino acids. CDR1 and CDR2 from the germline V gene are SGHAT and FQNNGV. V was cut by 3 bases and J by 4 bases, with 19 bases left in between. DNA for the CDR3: TGTGCCAGCAGCTTGATAATACCAGCACCCGCTTACAATGAGCAGTTCTTC. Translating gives CASSLIIPAPAYNEQFF.

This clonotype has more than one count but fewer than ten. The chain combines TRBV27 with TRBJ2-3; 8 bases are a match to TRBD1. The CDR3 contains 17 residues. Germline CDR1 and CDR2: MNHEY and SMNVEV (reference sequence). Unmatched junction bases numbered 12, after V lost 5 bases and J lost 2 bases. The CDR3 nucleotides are TGTGCCAGCAGTCCAATGGGGGACAGGAGGGACACAGATACGCAGTATTTT. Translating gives CASSPMGDRRDTDTQYF.

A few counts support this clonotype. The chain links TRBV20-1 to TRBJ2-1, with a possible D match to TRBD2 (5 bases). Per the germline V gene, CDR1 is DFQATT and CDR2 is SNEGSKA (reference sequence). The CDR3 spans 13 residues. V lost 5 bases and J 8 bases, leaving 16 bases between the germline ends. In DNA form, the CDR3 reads TGCAGTGCTGCCCAAAGCGGTTGGGATGAGCAGTTCTTC. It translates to CSAAQSGWDEQFF.

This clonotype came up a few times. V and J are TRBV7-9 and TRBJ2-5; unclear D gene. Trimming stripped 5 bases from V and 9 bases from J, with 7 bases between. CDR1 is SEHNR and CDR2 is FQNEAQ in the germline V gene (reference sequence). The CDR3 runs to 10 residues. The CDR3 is CASSPEPQYF. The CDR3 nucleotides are TGTGCCAGCAGCCCTGAGCCCCAGTACTTC.

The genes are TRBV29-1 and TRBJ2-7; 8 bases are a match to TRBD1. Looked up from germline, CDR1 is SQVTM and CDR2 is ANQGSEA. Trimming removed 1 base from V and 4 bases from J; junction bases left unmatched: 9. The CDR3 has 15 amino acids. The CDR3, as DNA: TGCAGCGTTGAAGCCCAGGACAGGGTGGGATACGAGCAGTACTTC. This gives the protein CSVEAQDRVGYEQYF.

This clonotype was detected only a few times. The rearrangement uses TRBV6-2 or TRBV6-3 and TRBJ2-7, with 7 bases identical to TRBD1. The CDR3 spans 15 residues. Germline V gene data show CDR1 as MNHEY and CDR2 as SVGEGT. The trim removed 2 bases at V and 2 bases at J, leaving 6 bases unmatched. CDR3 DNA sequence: TGTGCCAGCAGTTACAACAGGGGTGTCCCCTACGAGCAGTACTTC. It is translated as CASSYNRGVPYEQYF.

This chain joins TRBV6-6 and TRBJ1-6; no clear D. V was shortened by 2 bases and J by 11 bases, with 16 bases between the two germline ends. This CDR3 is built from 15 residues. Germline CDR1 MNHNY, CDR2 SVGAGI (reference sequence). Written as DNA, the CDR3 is TGTGCCAGCAGTTACGAGGACTATTCTACGGCACCCCTCCACTTT. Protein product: CASSYEDYSTAPLHF.

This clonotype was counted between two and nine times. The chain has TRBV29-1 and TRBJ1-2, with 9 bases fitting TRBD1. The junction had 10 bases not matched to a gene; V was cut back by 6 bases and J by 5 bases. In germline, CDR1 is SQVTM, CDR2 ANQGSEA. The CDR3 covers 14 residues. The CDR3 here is CSVAGTGSFYGYTF. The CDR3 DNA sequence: TGCAGCGTGGCCGGGACAGGGAGCTTTTATGGCTACACCTTC. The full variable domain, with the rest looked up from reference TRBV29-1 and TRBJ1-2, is SAVISQKPSRDICQRGTSLTIQCQVDSQVTMMFWYRQQPGQSLTLIATANQGSEATYESGFVIDKFPISRPNLTFSTLTVSNMSPEDSSIYLCSVAGTGSFYGYTFGSGTRLTVV.

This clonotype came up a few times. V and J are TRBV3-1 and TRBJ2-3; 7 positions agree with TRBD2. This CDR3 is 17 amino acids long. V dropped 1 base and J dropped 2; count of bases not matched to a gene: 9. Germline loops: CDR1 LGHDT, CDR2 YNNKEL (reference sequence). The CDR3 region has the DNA TGTGCCAGCAGCCAAGGTTTCTGGAGCGGGAACACAGATACGCAGTATTTT. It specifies CASSQGFWSGNTDTQYF.

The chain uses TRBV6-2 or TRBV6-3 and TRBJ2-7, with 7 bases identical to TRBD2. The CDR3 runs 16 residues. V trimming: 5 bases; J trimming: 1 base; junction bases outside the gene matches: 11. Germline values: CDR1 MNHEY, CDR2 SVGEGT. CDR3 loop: CASSARWPSGSYEQYV. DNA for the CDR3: TGTGCCAGCAGTGCAAGATGGCCTAGCGGTTCCTACGAGCAGTACGTC.

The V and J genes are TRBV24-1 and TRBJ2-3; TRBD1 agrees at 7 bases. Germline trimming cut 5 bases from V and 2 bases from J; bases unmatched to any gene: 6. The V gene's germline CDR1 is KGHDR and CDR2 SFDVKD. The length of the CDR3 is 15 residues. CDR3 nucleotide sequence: TGTGCCACCAGTGCTGTGACAGGGAACACAGATACGCAGTATTTT. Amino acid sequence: CATSAVTGNTDTQYF.